This T cell receptor (beta chain) is drawn from a study of T cell clusters in autoimmune cytopenias. Per germline, CDR1 MDHEN and CDR2 SYDVKM. This CDR3 has 14 residues. Findings of the study overall: The cluster-lack signature was not seen for secondary cytopenia versus chronic lymphocytic leukemia.

For this clonotype: The antigen is not known.

Multiplex touch-down PCR amplified TRB using TRB-A and TRB-B pools in one tube. TCRdb derives one entry per CDR3 protein from the multiplex PCR reads, leaving out DNA. The sample table sets out 9,500 to 15,000 distinct CDR3 sequences. Each sample's input was 200 to 300 ng genomic DNA, about 38,000 genome equivalents. This sample was also put to use in a study of T cell repertoires in aging, cancer and after chemotherapy. That source reports: Six age groups, ranging from 30 or younger to 70 or older, included the donors. Approximately 10 million TCR reads were in the whole dataset. Median generation probability rose over the chemotherapy interval in each cancer cohort, suggesting rebound thymic output.

The sample was peripheral blood. The sequence was obtained from a human donor in good health. The genes are TRBV28 and TRBJ2-3; the TRBD1 assignment by TCRdb is unverifiable without DNA. CDR3 loop: CASSGDRRTDTQYF. Together with reference TRBV28 and TRBJ2-3, the CDR3 gives the full variable domain: DVKVTQSSRYLVKRTGEKVFLECVQDMDHENMFWYRQDPGLGLRLIYFSYDVKMKEKGDIPEGYSVSREKKERFSLILESASTNQTSMYLCASSGDRRTDTQYFGPGTRLTVL.